Listed below are T cell receptor beta chains from one sample, sequenced in a study of T-cell reconstitution after alpha-beta-depleted transplantation in children. TCRdb re-analysed the PCR reads in MiXCR, keeping a single row per CDR3 protein. Of around 5,000 distinct CDR3 sequences listed, roughly 24% were seen once; the top ten hold 36%. Sequencing used PBMCs, mostly from graft donor cells, obtained 60 days after TCRalphabeta/CD19-depleted stem cell transplant. The receptors stem from a male patient aged 2 to 9 who had a stem cell transplant for acute lymphoblastic leukemia, so the T cells may come from the graft donor. The CDR3 runs from the conserved cysteine through the conserved F or W. The D gene is left open where the match is weak. The size entry is marked missing in some rows and otherwise reads once, few, many or a size class.

d_call j_call v_call clone_size cdr3_aa cdr3_nt
NA TRBJ1-1 TRBV29-1 NA CSVNKQGGTEAFF TGCAGCGTTAATAAGCAGGGCGGGACTGAAGCTTTCTTT
NA TRBJ2-1 TRBV11-2 NA CASSLGGVEQFF TGTGCCAGCAGCTTAGGCGGTGTAGAGCAGTTCTTC
TRBD2 TRBJ2-3 TRBV28 many CASSSYSLGLAGSDTQYF TGTGCCAGCAGTTCATACTCCTTGGGACTAGCGGGATCAGATACGCAGTATTTT
NA TRBJ2-1 TRBV12-3/TRBV12-4 large CASSLINEQFF TGTGCCAGCAGTTTGATTAATGAGCAGTTCTTC
NA TRBJ2-5 TRBV2 few CASSYSQETQYF TGTGCCAGCAGCTACTCGCAAGAGACCCAGTACTTC
NA TRBJ2-3 TRBV28 medium-sized CASSSGLYTDTQYF TGTGCCAGCAGTTCGGGACTTTACACAGATACGCAGTATTTT
NA TRBJ2-2 TRBV10-3 NA CAISESRSTNTGELFF TGTGCCATCAGTGAGTCGAGAAGCACGAACACCGGGGAGCTGTTTTTT
NA TRBJ1-6 TRBV7-2 many CASSLPGSPLHF TGTGCCAGCAGCTTACCGGGGTCACCCCTCCACTTT
NA TRBJ1-1 TRBV4-3 NA CASSQDWTALFMNTEAFF TGCGCCAGCAGCCAGGATTGGACAGCGCTCTTTATGAACACTGAAGCTTTCTTT
TRBD1 TRBJ2-7 TRBV20-1 NA CSARGTADYEQYF TGCAGTGCTAGGGGGACAGCGGACTACGAGCAGTACTTC
TRBD2 TRBJ2-7 TRBV7-6 NA CASSLGTAGDPTYEQYF TGTGCTAGCAGCTTGGGTACAGCGGGAGATCCCACCTACGAGCAGTACTTC
TRBD2 TRBJ2-5 TRBV3-1 many CASSQLTRTSGKETQYF TGTGCCAGCAGCCAACTCACGAGGACTAGCGGCAAAGAGACCCAGTACTTC
TRBD1 TRBJ2-7 TRBV7-9 many CASSLDTGGEQYF TGTGCCAGCAGCTTAGATACAGGGGGCGAGCAGTACTTC
TRBD1 TRBJ1-3 TRBV5-3 NA CAMGLGTAIYSSGNTIYF TGTGCCATGGGCTTGGGGACAGCCATCTACAGCTCTGGAAACACCATATATTTT
TRBD2 TRBJ2-5 TRBV20-1 medium-sized CSARDPAGGKETQYF TGCAGTGCTAGAGATCCAGCGGGAGGGAAAGAGACCCAGTACTTC
TRBD1 TRBJ1-2 TRBV7-9 medium-sized CASSLGASQGRDYGYTF TGTGCCAGCAGCTTAGGAGCCTCACAGGGGCGAGACTATGGCTACACCTTC
TRBD1 TRBJ2-7 TRBV7-8 many CASSLALIGTGREQYF TGTGCCAGCAGCTTAGCCCTCATCGGGACAGGAAGAGAGCAGTACTTC
TRBD1 TRBJ2-7 TRBV11-1 many CASSLDRGTYEQYF TGTGCCAGCAGCTTAGACAGGGGTACCTACGAGCAGTACTTC
TRBD2 TRBJ2-7 TRBV19 many CASSIGRGGSNEQYF TGTGCCAGTAGTATAGGGCGTGGCGGGAGTAACGAGCAGTACTTC
TRBD2 TRBJ2-7 TRBV11-3 many CASSFDGLARGEQYF TGTGCCAGCAGCTTTGACGGACTAGCCCGAGGCGAGCAGTACTTC